The 18 T cell receptor beta chains below were found in one sample sequenced in a study of cytomegalovirus exposure and HLA in healthy donors. PCR employed 60 Vbeta and 13 Jbeta primers. TCRdb keeps only in-frame clones here, not all; method: immunoSEQ multiplex PCR. The sample lists about 160,000 clones; approximately 80% were seen once. The source material was PBMCs. These receptors were taken from a man aged 30 to 45 in good health and CMV-seropositive.

This chain uses TRBV5-1 with TRBJ2-1; D is perhaps TRBD2 (5 bases). Deletions cut 4 bases from V and 4 bases from J, with 15 bases between. Germline CDR1 is SGHRS and CDR2 is YFSETQ. The CDR3 consists of 15 residues. For the CDR3, the DNA is TGCGCCAGCAGCCCTCCTACGGAGGTATACAATGAGCAGTTCTTC. Translation: CASSPPTEVYNEQFF.

The chain links TRBV27 to TRBJ2-7, with TRBD1 as a possible D gene (5 bases). CDR3 length: 14 amino acids. The V end lost 4 bases, the J end lost 6 bases, and 16 bases lay between the germline ends. CDR1 and CDR2 from the germline V gene are MNHEY and SMNVEV (reference sequence). The CDR3 nucleotides read TGTGCCAGCAGTTCCCGGCAGGGTAGGGGCGAGCAGTACTTC. Translation: CASSSRQGRGEQYF.

A few counts support this clone. This chain joins TRBV7-2 and TRBJ2-2; TRBD1 agrees at 11 bases. Trimming took 5 bases from V and 8 from J; bases not matched to a gene: 10. The germline CDR1 and CDR2 sequences are SGHTA and FQGNSA. This CDR3 contains 16 residues. As DNA, the CDR3 is TGTGCCAGCAGCCCTCAGGACAGGGGGCAGAGGGGGGAGCTGTTTTTT. Protein sequence: CASSPQDRGQRGELFF.

This clone was recorded only once. V gene TRBV19 combines with J gene TRBJ2-7, with D hard to call. This CDR3 spans 11 amino acids. V was clipped by 7 bases and J by 0 bases, with 4 bases between them. Germline assignment: CDR1 LNHDA and CDR2 SQIVND (reference sequence). The CDR3 sequence: CASTDSYEQYF. For the CDR3, the DNA is TGTGCCAGTACAGACTCCTACGAGCAGTACTTC.

This rearrangement joins TRBV5-4 to TRBJ1-2; no clear D. CDR1 is SGHNT, CDR2 YYREEE, per germline (reference sequence). The CDR3 has 15 amino acids. The V gene lost 4 bases and the J gene lost 2 bases, with 15 bases spanning the gap. CDR3 sequence reads: CASSASVLPNYGYTF. The CDR3 DNA sequence: TGTGCCAGCAGCGCTTCGGTCTTACCAAACTATGGCTACACCTTC. The whole variable domain, remainder taken from reference TRBV5-4 and TRBJ1-2, is ETGVTQSPTHLIKTRGQQVTLRCSSQSGHNTVSWYQQALGQGPQFIFQYYREEENGRGNFPPRFSGLQFPNYSSELNVNALELDDSALYLCASSASVLPNYGYTFGSGTRLTVV.

This chain uses TRBV28 with TRBJ2-7, with TRBD1 as a possible D gene (6 bases). This CDR3 region has 14 residues. CDR1 is MDHEN, CDR2 SYDVKM, per germline. V was shortened by 5 bases and J by 0 bases, with 11 bases between the two germline ends. CDR3 sequence (DNA): TGTGCCAGCAGTCCCCACAGGGTCTCCTACGAGCAGTACTTC. It yields the protein CASSPHRVSYEQYF. Full variable domain (rest looked up from reference TRBV28 and TRBJ2-7): DVKVTQSSRYLVKRTGEKVFLECVQDMDHENMFWYRQDPGLGLRLIYFSYDVKMKEKGDIPEGYSVSREKKERFSLILESASTNQTSMYLCASSPHRVSYEQYFGPGTRLTVT.

The gene calls are TRBV10-1 and TRBJ2-3, with a possible D match to TRBD2 (5 bases). This CDR3 contains 15 residues. Per germline, CDR1 WNHNN and CDR2 SYGVQD (reference sequence). The V end lost 6 bases, the J end lost 5 bases, and 18 bases lay between the germline ends. The CDR3 coding sequence is TGCGCCAGCAGCGAGCCCCGGGGTGTTGTAGATACGCAGTATTTT. Translating gives CASSEPRGVVDTQYF.

This rearrangement joins TRBV6-5 to TRBJ1-1, with D maybe TRBD1 (5 bases). The ends were cut back, 7 bases at V and 1 base at J, with 13 bases in the middle. The CDR3 length is 14 residues. Looked up from germline, CDR1 is MNHEY and CDR2 is SVGAGI. CDR3 region: CASTRAGGNTEAFF. CDR3 bases: TGTGCCAGCACCAGGGCGGGGGGGAACACTGAAGCTTTCTTT.

This rearrangement joins TRBV6-1 to TRBJ2-7; D may be TRBD1 (6 bases). In germline, CDR1 is MNHNS, CDR2 SASEGT. The CDR3 has 13 residues. Trimming stripped 8 bases from V and 2 bases from J, with 13 bases between. DNA for the CDR3: TGTGCCAGCGGGCTGAGGGGGACCTACGAGCAGTACTTC. Translation gives CASGLRGTYEQYF.

The chain combines TRBV28 with TRBJ1-3; D gene ambiguous. Trimming took off 5 bases at V and 4 bases at J, with 9 bases between the two ends. The CDR3 totals 13 residues. Germline V gives CDR1 MDHEN, CDR2 SYDVKM. DNA for the CDR3: TGTGCCAGCAGTCGGACTCCGGGAAACACCATATATTTT. Protein sequence: CASSRTPGNTIYF.

This clone turned up a few times. The chain carries TRBV7-2 and TRBJ2-7, with TRBD1 matching 12 bases. Per germline, CDR1 SGHTA and CDR2 FQGNSA. With 5 bases clipped from V and 4 bases from J, the junction kept 3 bases outside the gene matches. The CDR3 extends over 14 amino acids. The CDR3 is CASSRDRGPYEQYF. The CDR3 region has the DNA TGTGCCAGCAGCAGGGACAGGGGGCCGTACGAGCAGTACTTC. The variable domain in full, with the rest retrieved from reference TRBV7-2 and TRBJ2-7, is GAGVSQSPSNKVTEKGKDVELRCDPISGHTALYWYRQSLGQGLEFLIYFQGNSAPDKSGLPSDRFSAERTGGSVSTLTIQRTQQEDSAVYLCASSRDRGPYEQYFGPGTRLTVT.

This clone turned up a few times. The chain links TRBV7-9 to TRBJ2-5, with D perhaps TRBD2 (5 bases). This CDR3 region has 14 residues. V was clipped by 1 base and J by 1 base, with 7 bases between them. Germline V gene sequence: CDR1 SEHNR, CDR2 FQNEAQ (reference sequence). DNA of the CDR3: TGTGCCAGCAGCTTAGTAGGGAGCCAAGAGACCCAGTACTTC. It specifies CASSLVGSQETQYF.

This chain connects TRBV7-2 to TRBJ2-5; 10 bases align to TRBD2. V was clipped by 4 bases and J by 2 bases; unmatched bases: 10. This CDR3 contains 17 residues. Germline-derived CDR1 and CDR2 are SGHTA and FQGNSA. This CDR3 is CASSSPRRTSGQETQYF. The CDR3 DNA reads TGTGCCAGCAGCTCCCCACGACGGACTAGCGGACAAGAGACCCAGTACTTC.

This chain joins TRBV6-1 and TRBJ1-5, with TRBD1 matching 8 bases. The CDR3 sequence is 13 residues long. V lost 4 bases to trimming and J lost 5 bases; unmatched junction nucleotides: 1. The germline V gene encodes CDR1 MNHNS and CDR2 SASEGT. The CDR3, as DNA: TGTGCCAGCAGTGCACAGGGGGATCAGCCCCAGCATTTT. This translates into CASSAQGDQPQHF.

Written as DNA, the CDR3 is TGTGCCACCAGCAGGAAGCGGGGGGGGTCAGATACGCAGTATTTT. Encoded protein: CATSRKRGGSDTQYF. This chain connects TRBV15 to TRBJ2-3; 10 positions match TRBD2. CDR1 LNHNV and CDR2 YYDKDF come from the germline V gene (reference sequence). With V trimmed by 3 bases and J by 4 bases, 4 bases remained unmatched. This CDR3 has 15 residues.

The rearrangement joins TRBV6-5 to TRBJ1-1, with D possibly being TRBD1 (5 bases). V shed 6 bases and J shed 1 base, with 9 bases lying between them. This CDR3 has 13 residues. The germline V gene has CDR1 MNHEY and CDR2 SVGAGI. The CDR3 sequence is CASSRQRNTEAFF. The CDR3 DNA sequence: TGTGCCAGCAGCCGACAGAGGAACACTGAAGCTTTCTTT.

The chain combines TRBV5-4 with TRBJ1-5; TRBD1 is a possible D gene (6 bases). The CDR3 length is 15 residues. Trimming cost V 2 bases and J 2 bases, with 11 bases left between them. Germline V gene sequence: CDR1 SGHNT, CDR2 YYREEE (reference sequence). The CDR3 DNA follows: TGTGCCAGCAGCTTAGGGGGGGACGGCAATCAGCCCCAGCATTTT. This sequence encodes CASSLGGDGNQPQHF.

The V gene is TRBV6-1, the J gene TRBJ1-5, with TRBD1 matching over 9 bases. Trimming cost V 8 bases and J 4 bases; bases outside gene matches: 3. Germline assignment: CDR1 MNHNS and CDR2 SASEGT. The CDR3 has 13 residues. CDR3 sequence (DNA): TGTGCCAGCGGACAGGGGAGGAATCAGCCCCAGCATTTT. Residues: CASGQGRNQPQHF.